This TCR beta chain was documented in a study of glioma-infiltrating T cells after dendritic cell vaccination. Described time point: after dendritic cell vaccination, including at tumor progression/relapse. TCRdb's copy holds only in-frame clones and misses some; the assay was immunoSEQ multiplex PCR. The sample gives about 63,000 clones, approximately 81% of which show up once; approximately 9.6% is in the top ten. Germline V gene lookup returns CDR1 SQVTM and CDR2 ANQGSEA. The CDR3 loop spans 13 amino acids. V gave up 2 bases and J gave up 6 bases, with 14 bases separating them. The TCR comes from a human donor with glioblastoma. The material was blood, obtained after dendritic cell vaccination. This sequence joins TRBV29-1 and TRBJ2-7; D gene unclear. Here the CDR3 reads CSVESTEDLEQYF. As DNA, the CDR3 is TGCAGCGTTGAATCTACCGAAGATCTCGAGCAGTACTTC.